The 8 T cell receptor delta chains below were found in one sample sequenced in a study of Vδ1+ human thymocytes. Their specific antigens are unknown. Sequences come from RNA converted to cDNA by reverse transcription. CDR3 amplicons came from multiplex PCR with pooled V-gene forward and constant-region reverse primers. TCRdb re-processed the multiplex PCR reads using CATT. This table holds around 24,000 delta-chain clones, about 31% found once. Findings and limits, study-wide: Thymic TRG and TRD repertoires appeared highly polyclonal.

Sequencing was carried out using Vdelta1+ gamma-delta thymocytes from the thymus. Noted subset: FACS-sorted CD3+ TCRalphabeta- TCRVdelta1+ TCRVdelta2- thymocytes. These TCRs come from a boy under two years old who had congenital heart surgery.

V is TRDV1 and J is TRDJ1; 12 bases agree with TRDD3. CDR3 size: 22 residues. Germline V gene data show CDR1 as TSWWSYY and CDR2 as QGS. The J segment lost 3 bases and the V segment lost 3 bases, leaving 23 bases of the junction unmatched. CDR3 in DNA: TGTGCTCTTGGGGATCGGGCCGTCGTCTCCTCTGGGGGATACGCGATTTCCGATAAACTCATCTTT. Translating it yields CALGDRAVVSSGGYAISDKLIF.

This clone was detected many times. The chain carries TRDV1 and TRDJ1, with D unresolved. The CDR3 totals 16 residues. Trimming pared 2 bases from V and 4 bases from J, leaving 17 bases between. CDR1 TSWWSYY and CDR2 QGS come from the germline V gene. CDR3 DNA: TGTGCTCTTGGGGAAAGACATTTGACCGACCACGATAAACTCATCTTT. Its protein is CALGERHLTDHDKLIF.

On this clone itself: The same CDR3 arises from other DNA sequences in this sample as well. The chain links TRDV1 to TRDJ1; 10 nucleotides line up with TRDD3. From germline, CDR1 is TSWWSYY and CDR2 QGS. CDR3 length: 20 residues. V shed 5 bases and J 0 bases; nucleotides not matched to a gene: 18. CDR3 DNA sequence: TGTGCTCTTGGGAGAACACGGAGTTCTACTGGGGGATCGTACACCGATAAACTCATCTTT. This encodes CALGRTRSSTGGSYTDKLIF.

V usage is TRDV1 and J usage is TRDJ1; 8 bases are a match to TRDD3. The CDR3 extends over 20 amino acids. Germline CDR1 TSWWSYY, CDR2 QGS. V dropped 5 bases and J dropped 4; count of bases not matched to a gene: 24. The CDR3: CALGSNASLLRWGMNDKLIF. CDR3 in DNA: TGTGCTCTTGGGTCAAATGCCTCCCTACTCCGGTGGGGGATGAACGATAAACTCATCTTT.

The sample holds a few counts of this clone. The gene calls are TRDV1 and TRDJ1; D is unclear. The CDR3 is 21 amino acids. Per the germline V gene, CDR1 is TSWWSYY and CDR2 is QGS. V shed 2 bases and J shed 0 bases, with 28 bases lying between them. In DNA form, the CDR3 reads TGTGCTCTTGGGGAATCTTGGTGTCCCCCAACAGGGACCCCGTACACCGATAAACTCATCTTT. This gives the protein CALGESWCPPTGTPYTDKLIF.

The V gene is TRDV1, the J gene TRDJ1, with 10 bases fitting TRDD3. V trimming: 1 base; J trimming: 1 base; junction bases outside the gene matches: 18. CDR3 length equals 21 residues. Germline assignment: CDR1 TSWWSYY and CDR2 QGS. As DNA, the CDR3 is TGTGCTCTTGGGGAACGTGCAGGGTGGTACTGGGGGATCCTACTCACCGATAAACTCATCTTT. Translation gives CALGERAGWYWGILLTDKLIF.

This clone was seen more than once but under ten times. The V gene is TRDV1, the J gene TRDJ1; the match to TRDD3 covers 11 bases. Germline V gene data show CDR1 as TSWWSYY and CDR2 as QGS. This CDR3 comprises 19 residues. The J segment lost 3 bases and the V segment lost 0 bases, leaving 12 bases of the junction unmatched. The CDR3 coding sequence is TGTGCTCTTGGGGAACTACTCCTCGTACTGGGGGATAGGTCCGATAAACTCATCTTT. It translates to CALGELLLVLGDRSDKLIF.

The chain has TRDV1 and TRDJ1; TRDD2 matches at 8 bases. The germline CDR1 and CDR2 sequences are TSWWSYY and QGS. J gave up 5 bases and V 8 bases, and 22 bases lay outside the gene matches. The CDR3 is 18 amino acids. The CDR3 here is CALHGFLRIPPGMDKLIF. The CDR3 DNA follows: TGTGCTCTTCACGGCTTCCTACGCATACCCCCCGGCATGGATAAACTCATCTTT.